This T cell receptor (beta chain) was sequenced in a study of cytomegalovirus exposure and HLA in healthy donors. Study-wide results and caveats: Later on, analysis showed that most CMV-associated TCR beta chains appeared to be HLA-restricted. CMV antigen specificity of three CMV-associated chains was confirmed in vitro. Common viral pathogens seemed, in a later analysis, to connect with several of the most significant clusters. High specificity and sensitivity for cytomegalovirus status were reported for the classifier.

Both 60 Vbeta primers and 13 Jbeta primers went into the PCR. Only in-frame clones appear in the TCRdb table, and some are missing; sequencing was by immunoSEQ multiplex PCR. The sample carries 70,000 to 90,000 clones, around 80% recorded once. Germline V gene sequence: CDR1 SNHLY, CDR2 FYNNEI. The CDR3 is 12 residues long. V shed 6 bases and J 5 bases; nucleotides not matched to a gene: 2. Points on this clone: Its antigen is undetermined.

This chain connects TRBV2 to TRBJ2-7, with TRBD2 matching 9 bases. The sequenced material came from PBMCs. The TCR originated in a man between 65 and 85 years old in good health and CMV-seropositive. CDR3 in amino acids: CASRRGGDEQYF. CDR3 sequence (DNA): TGTGCCAGCAGACGCGGGGGGGACGAGCAGTACTTC.